A single sample gave rise to the 20 T cell receptor beta chains below, sequenced in a study of blood T cell repertoires in COVID-19 (dated by TCRdb to about 2020). To prepare the library, the immunoSEQ multiplex PCR assay was applied. What TCRdb holds here is the immuneACCESS table cut down to in-frame rearrangements. Part of the clones is not present; checked against another copy, under half of the missing clones reflect an unresolved V gene, and the others are unexplained. For this sample the table gives fewer than 100,000 clones, of which more than 75% were detected only once. The ten top clones hold approximately 15% of the sample. The sequencing input was peripheral blood. The source of these receptors is a human donor in a cohort sampled during active COVID-19.

The table lists this clone with a count of one. The genes are TRBV6-5 and TRBJ1-5; the match to TRBD1 covers 7 bases. The CDR3 is made up of 15 amino acids. Looked up from germline, CDR1 is MNHEY and CDR2 is SVGAGI. With V trimmed by 7 bases and J by 4 bases, 10 bases remained unmatched. CDR3 DNA sequence: TGTGCCAGCAAAACGGGGGCAGGGGGTAATCAGCCCCAGCATTTT. Encoded protein: CASKTGAGGNQPQHF.

The chain carries TRBV19 and TRBJ2-4, with 8 positions matching TRBD1. Germline CDR1 is LNHDA and CDR2 is SQIVND (reference sequence). J gave up 3 bases and V 4 bases, and 5 bases lay outside the gene matches. The CDR3 is 15 amino acids. In DNA, the CDR3 is TGTGCCAGTAGTACGACAGGGGATTTCAAAAACATTCAGTACTTC. Translated: CASSTTGDFKNIQYF.

The chain recombines TRBV28 with TRBJ2-5; 8 bases line up with TRBD2. V lost 4 bases, J lost 5 bases, and 9 bases stayed unmatched. The CDR3 runs 15 residues. Germline V lookup: CDR1 MDHEN, CDR2 SYDVKM. The CDR3 nucleotides are TGTGCCAGCAGTTCCGGGACTAGACCTTTGGAGACCCAGTACTTC. Translating gives CASSSGTRPLETQYF.

The DNA for the CDR3 is TGCAGCGTTGGGTTCCTAGGGGGCATTAACACCATATATTTT. Translation gives CSVGFLGGINTIYF. The genes are TRBV29-1 and TRBJ1-3, with 7 bases aligning to TRBD1. The CDR3 is 14 amino acids. Trimming took 4 bases from V and 7 from J; bases not matched to a gene: 10. Germline CDR1 SQVTM, CDR2 ANQGSEA.

The genes are TRBV6-5 and TRBJ2-5; D uncertain. This CDR3 spans 15 amino acids. CDR1 and CDR2 (germline): MNHEY, SVGAGI. The V end lost 6 bases, the J end lost 4 bases, and 18 bases lay between the germline ends. This chain's CDR3 is CASRATVERRETQYF. CDR3 coding DNA: TGTGCCAGCAGGGCCACGGTGGAACGGAGAGAGACCCAGTACTTC.

The chain uses TRBV4-2 and TRBJ2-7; 10 nucleotides align to TRBD1. CDR1 and CDR2 from the germline V gene are LGHNA and YNFKEQ. The CDR3 length is 14 residues. V lost 1 base and J lost 4; bases outside the gene matches: 1. The CDR3 here is CASSQGQGAYEQYF. CDR3 nucleotides: TGTGCCAGCAGCCAAGGACAGGGGGCTTACGAGCAGTACTTC.

This clone was found once. The chain combines TRBV7-8 with TRBJ2-3; possible D gene TRBD2, 5 bases. Per germline, CDR1 SGHVS and CDR2 FQNEAQ. V gave up 5 bases and J gave up 1 base, with 7 bases separating them. The CDR3 is made up of 13 amino acids. DNA of the CDR3: TGTGCCAGCAGCATGGGAGGCACAGATACGCAGTATTTT. Its protein is CASSMGGTDTQYF.

The V gene is TRBV10-1, the J gene TRBJ2-1, with 7 bases fitting TRBD1. From germline, CDR1 is WNHNN and CDR2 SYGVQD (reference sequence). V lost 1 base and J lost 8; bases outside the gene matches: 5. The CDR3 extends over 14 amino acids. This chain's CDR3 is CASSEYRGFDEQFF. The DNA of the CDR3 is TGCGCCAGCAGTGAGTACAGGGGCTTCGATGAGCAGTTCTTC.

This clone was detected a few times. This chain connects TRBV27 to TRBJ2-3; D perhaps matches TRBD1 (6 bases). Germline CDR1 is MNHEY and CDR2 is SMNVEV (reference sequence). This CDR3 region has 17 residues. Between the trimmed V and J ends, which lost 1 base and 1 base, there was a span of 15 bases. The CDR3 loop reads CASSLWGWGRGTDTQYF. Here the CDR3 DNA reads TGTGCCAGCAGTTTATGGGGGTGGGGGCGAGGCACAGATACGCAGTATTTT.

V is TRBV10-2 and J is TRBJ1-2, with D perhaps TRBD1 (6 bases). With 4 bases removed from V and 2 bases from J, the gap between germline ends came to 11 bases. CDR3 length equals 14 residues. Germline values: CDR1 WSHSY, CDR2 SAAADI. This chain's CDR3 is CASSVRTANYGYTF. In DNA form, the CDR3 reads TGCGCCAGCAGTGTCAGGACAGCAAACTATGGCTACACCTTC.

The V call is TRBV3-1 (or the pseudogene TRBV3-2), the J call TRBJ1-6, with 7 bases aligning to TRBD1. Per germline, CDR1 LGHDT and CDR2 YNNKEL (reference sequence). The CDR3 sequence is 15 residues long. The junction had 5 bases not matched to a gene; V was cut back by 5 bases and J by 4 bases. The CDR3 bases are TGTGCCAGCAGCAAACAACAGGGGTATAATTCACCCCTCCACTTT. Amino acids: CASSKQQGYNSPLHF.

The CDR3 loop is CASQAGGRYEQYF. CDR3 DNA: TGTGCCAGCCAGGCAGGGGGACGCTACGAGCAGTACTTC. This sequence joins TRBV6-6 and TRBJ2-7; 7 nucleotides agree with TRBD1. The V segment lost 8 bases and the J segment 3 bases; nucleotides outside the gene matches: 7. CDR1 is MNHNY and CDR2 is SVGAGI in the germline V gene (reference sequence). CDR3 length: 13 residues.

The chain recombines TRBV27 with TRBJ1-1; tentative D call: TRBD1 (5 bases). This CDR3 spans 14 amino acids. The V end lost 3 bases, the J end lost 3 bases, and 11 bases lay between the germline ends. Germline CDR1 is MNHEY and CDR2 is SMNVEV (reference sequence). The CDR3 spells CASSLGTRDTEAFF. CDR3 nucleotides: TGTGCCAGCAGTTTGGGCACCAGGGACACTGAAGCTTTCTTT.

This clone was observed a few times. This rearrangement joins TRBV4-1 to TRBJ2-1, with 11 positions matching TRBD2. Germline CDR1 MGHRA, CDR2 YSYEKL. Trimming at V came to 3 bases and at J to 5 bases, leaving 6 bases not matched to a gene. This CDR3 is 16 amino acids long. The CDR3 spells CASSQRVLAGDNEQFF. The CDR3 DNA sequence: TGCGCCAGCAGCCAGAGGGTACTAGCGGGAGACAATGAGCAGTTCTTC.

The genes are TRBV29-1 and TRBJ2-2; 7 nucleotides match TRBD1. Germline V CDR1 and CDR2: SQVTM, ANQGSEA. The J segment lost 1 base and the V segment lost 7 bases, leaving 6 bases of the junction unmatched. This CDR3 comprises 14 residues. The CDR3 sequence is CSAGRDRNTGELFF. Written as DNA, the CDR3 is TGCAGCGCCGGTCGGGACAGGAACACCGGGGAGCTGTTTTTT.

The chain joins TRBV6-6 to TRBJ2-7; D may be TRBD1 (5 bases). This CDR3 spans 14 amino acids. Trimming stripped 0 bases from V and 1 base from J, with 7 bases between. Germline CDR1 MNHNY, CDR2 SVGAGI (reference sequence). CDR3 region: CASSYSQGSYEQYF. As DNA, the CDR3 is TGTGCCAGCAGTTACTCGCAGGGATCCTACGAGCAGTACTTC.

The chain is built from TRBV5-1 and TRBJ1-2; tentative D call: TRBD1 (5 bases). V shed 5 bases and J shed 0 bases, with 14 bases lying between them. CDR1 is SGHRS, CDR2 YFSETQ, per germline. The CDR3 has 15 amino acids. The CDR3 sequence is CASRPDSRTNYGYTF. In DNA, the CDR3 is TGCGCCAGCAGACCTGACAGTCGTACTAACTATGGCTACACCTTC.

The gene calls are TRBV9 and TRBJ2-3; 9 bases are shared with TRBD2. V gave up 1 base and J gave up 5 bases; unmatched junction bases: 5. The V gene's germline CDR1 is SGDLS and CDR2 YYNGEE. The CDR3 has 15 residues. CDR3 protein: CASSVSAGGRDTQYF. The CDR3, as DNA: TGTGCCAGCAGCGTATCGGCGGGGGGGCGAGATACGCAGTATTTT.

This clone was found many times. The rearrangement uses TRBV9 and TRBJ1-5; possible D gene TRBD1, 5 bases. Per the germline V gene, CDR1 is SGDLS and CDR2 is YYNGEE. The V end was cut by 0 bases, the J end by 9 bases, with 13 bases between. The CDR3 totals 14 residues. CDR3 residues: CASSVGEGLGPQHF. The CDR3 bases are TGTGCCAGCAGCGTAGGGGAGGGGTTGGGGCCCCAGCATTTT. The full variable domain, its missing parts supplied by reference TRBV9 and TRBJ1-5, is DSGVTQTPKHLITATGQRVTLRCSPRSGDLSVYWYQQSLDQGLQFLIQYYNGEERAKGNILERFSAQQFPDLHSELNLSSLELGDSALYFCASSVGEGLGPQHFGDGTRLSIL.

The chain couples TRBV7-3 to TRBJ2-1; 7 bases agree with TRBD1. Germline-derived CDR1 and CDR2 are SGHTA and FQGTGA. This CDR3 comprises 15 residues. V shed 4 bases and J 7 bases; nucleotides not matched to a gene: 10. The CDR3 sequence is CASSSNRGPGNEQFF. The CDR3 region has the DNA TGTGCCAGCAGCTCGAACAGGGGTCCGGGGAATGAGCAGTTCTTC.